The 27 T cell receptor beta chains given below trace back to one sample, sequenced in a study of T cell responses to AZD1222 COVID-19 vaccine. Assay used: immunoSEQ multiplex PCR; TCRdb lists only in-frame clones, some missing. The sample holds 92,000 or so clones; roughly nine tenths are singletons and the top ten take more than 1.5%. The sequenced sample was peripheral blood, obtained on day 0 of AZD1222 vaccination. These receptors were taken from an adult in good health.

This clone was counted once. CDR3 nucleotide sequence: TGCGCCAGCAGTGTACCGGGACAGGGAGGCACCGGGGAGCTGTTTTTT. Protein: CASSVPGQGGTGELFF. This chain uses TRBV5-1 with TRBJ2-2; TRBD1 matches 9 bases. The CDR3 spans 16 residues. In germline, CDR1 is SGHRS, CDR2 YFSETQ. Unmatched junction bases numbered 9, after V lost 5 bases and J lost 4 bases. The complete variable domain, with remaining parts taken from reference TRBV5-1 and TRBJ2-2, reads KAGVTQTPRYLIKTRGQQVTLSCSPISGHRSVSWYQQTPGQGLQFLFEYFSETQRNKGNFPGRFSGRQFSNSRSEMNVSTLELGDSALYLCASSVPGQGGTGELFFGEGSRLTVL.

The chain employs TRBV7-9 and TRBJ1-3; no firm D call. V was cut by 10 bases and J by 0 bases, with 16 bases left in between. The CDR3 contains 15 residues. Germline V gene lookup returns CDR1 SEHNR and CDR2 FQNEAQ (reference sequence). The chain's CDR3 is CAIEEGTTSGNTIYF. For the CDR3, the DNA is TGTGCCATCGAAGAAGGTACGACCTCTGGAAACACCATATATTTT.

The chain employs TRBV30 and TRBJ1-2; weak D call: TRBD1 (6 bases). CDR1 is GTSNPN and CDR2 is SVGIG in the germline V gene (reference sequence). CDR3 length equals 11 residues. V was clipped by 0 bases and J by 7 bases, with 6 bases between them. CDR3 sequence (DNA): TGTGCCTGGAGTGTCAGGGGTGGCTACACCTTC. This codes for CAWSVRGGYTF.

CDR3 nucleotide sequence: TGTGCCAGTTGGGACAGGGAAAATCAGCCCCAGCATTTT. Amino acids: CASWDRENQPQHF. The gene calls are TRBV19 and TRBJ1-5; 9 bases are a match to TRBD1. The CDR3 extends over 13 amino acids. V gave up 8 bases and J gave up 4 bases; unmatched junction bases: 3. CDR1 is LNHDA, CDR2 SQIVND, per germline (reference sequence).

V usage is TRBV30 and J usage is TRBJ1-2; TRBD1 aligns across 7 bases. J gave up 5 bases and V 3 bases, and 6 bases lay outside the gene matches. The CDR3 runs 13 residues. Germline V CDR1 and CDR2: GTSNPN, SVGIG (reference sequence). CDR3 sequence: CAWRDRDPYGYTF. The CDR3 bases are TGTGCCTGGAGAGACAGGGACCCGTATGGCTACACCTTC.

The sample holds a few counts of this clone. The chain combines TRBV2 with TRBJ1-1; D unresolved. Germline CDR1 and CDR2: SNHLY and FYNNEI. V shed 6 bases and J shed 3 bases, with 14 bases lying between them. The CDR3 is made up of 14 amino acids. In nucleotides, the CDR3 is TGTGCCAGCAGGCCCCAGGCTACTTACACTGAAGCTTTCTTT. Translating gives CASRPQATYTEAFF. Looking up the rest from reference TRBV2 and TRBJ1-1 gives the full variable domain: EPEVTQTPSHQVTQMGQEVILRCVPISNHLYFYWYRQILGQKVEFLVSFYNNEISEKSEIFDDQFSVERPDGSNFTLKIRSTKLEDSAMYFCASRPQATYTEAFFGQGTRLTVV.

This rearrangement joins TRBV5-1 to TRBJ2-7; the D is unclear. The CDR3 is 15 amino acids. With 0 bases removed from V and 2 bases from J, the gap between germline ends came to 12 bases. Germline CDR1 and CDR2: SGHRS and YFSETQ. CDR3 DNA sequence: TGCGCCAGCAGCTTGGCCTCAGGTTTACCCTACGAGCAGTACTTC. This gives the protein CASSLASGLPYEQYF.

The V gene is TRBV2, the J gene TRBJ1-2, with TRBD1 identical over 9 bases. Germline loops: CDR1 SNHLY, CDR2 FYNNEI. The junction had 5 bases not matched to a gene; V was cut back by 7 bases and J by 5 bases. The length of the CDR3 is 13 residues. CDR3 protein: CASKRDREYGYTF. The CDR3 DNA follows: TGTGCCAGCAAAAGGGACAGGGAATATGGCTACACCTTC.

J is TRBJ1-2 and V is TRBV20-1; TRBD1 matches at 11 bases. The V gene end was trimmed by 3 bases and the J gene end by 6 bases; junction bases not matched to a gene: 9. Germline assignment: CDR1 DFQATT and CDR2 SNEGSKA (reference sequence). This CDR3 has 15 residues. The chain's CDR3 is CSASSLGQGVDGYTF. CDR3 nucleotides: TGCAGTGCTAGTTCCCTGGGACAGGGGGTCGATGGCTACACCTTC.

This chain links TRBV11-3 with TRBJ2-2; D gene unclear. The CDR3 totals 15 residues. Germline-derived CDR1 and CDR2 are SGHNT and YENEEA. V was shortened by 1 base and J by 3 bases, with 9 bases between the two germline ends. The CDR3 protein is CASSLGGADTGELFF. Here the CDR3 DNA reads TGTGCCAGCAGCTTAGGCGGAGCAGACACCGGGGAGCTGTTTTTT.

The V call is TRBV11-2, the J call TRBJ2-5; D not certain. The CDR3 is made up of 14 amino acids. Trimming shortened V by 5 bases and J by 1 base, and 11 bases separated the two germline ends. CDR1 and CDR2 (germline): SGHAT, FQNNGV. CDR3 nucleotide sequence: TGTGCCAGCAGCCAGTCGGCAGGCCAAGAGACCCAGTACTTC. Translating it yields CASSQSAGQETQYF.

This clone was recorded once. This chain connects TRBV11-3 to TRBJ1-6; possible D gene TRBD1, 5 bases. The CDR3 has 13 amino acids. V lost 4 bases to trimming and J lost 8 bases, with 9 bases between them. Germline V gene sequence: CDR1 SGHNT, CDR2 YENEEA. The CDR3, as DNA: TGTGCCAGCAGCTCAGGGCTGGATTCACCCCTCCACTTT. Protein product: CASSSGLDSPLHF.

This clone was detected only once. The J gene is TRBJ2-3, the V gene TRBV19; D not resolved. V dropped 3 bases and J dropped 3 bases, with 7 bases sitting between them. The CDR3 covers 13 residues. The germline V gene has CDR1 LNHDA and CDR2 SQIVND (reference sequence). The CDR3 region is CASSIVHTDTQYF. In DNA, the CDR3 is TGTGCCAGTAGTATCGTCCATACAGATACGCAGTATTTT.

This clone was counted between two and nine times. This sequence joins TRBV28 and TRBJ1-1, with D possibly being TRBD1 (6 bases). With 5 bases removed from V and 1 base from J, the gap between germline ends came to 17 bases. The CDR3 runs to 16 residues. Per germline, CDR1 MDHEN and CDR2 SYDVKM. The CDR3 loop is CASSPRGTLSNTEAFF. The CDR3 DNA is TGTGCCAGCAGTCCAAGGGGGACTCTTTCGAACACTGAAGCTTTCTTT.

The CDR3 DNA follows: TGTGCCAGTAGTATCGGGTGGGCAGGGGTCAATGAGCAGTTCTTC. Translating it yields CASSIGWAGVNEQFF. V gene TRBV19 combines with J gene TRBJ2-1; D may be TRBD1 (6 bases). The CDR3 extends over 15 amino acids. Trimming took off 3 bases at V and 6 bases at J, with 15 bases between the two ends. Germline lookup yields CDR1 LNHDA and CDR2 SQIVND (reference sequence).

The V gene is TRBV10-3, the J gene TRBJ2-2; TRBD2 matches at 14 bases. J was trimmed by 6 bases and V by 2 bases; bases with no gene match: 2. This CDR3 is 16 amino acids long. The germline CDR1 and CDR2 sequences are ENHRY and SYGVKD. For the CDR3, the DNA is TGTGCCATCAGTGAGGCGACTAGCGGGGGGGCCGGGGAGCTGTTTTTT. This gives the protein CAISEATSGGAGELFF.

CDR3 sequence (DNA): TGTGCCAGCAGCCAAGGATCTCAGGGGTCGAGCTATGGCTACACCTTC. It specifies CASSQGSQGSSYGYTF. The chain has TRBV3-1 (or the pseudogene TRBV3-2) and TRBJ1-2; perhaps TRBD1 as D (6 bases). This CDR3 contains 16 residues. Deletions cut 1 base from V and 4 bases from J, with 16 bases between. CDR1 LGHDT and CDR2 YNNKEL come from the germline V gene (reference sequence).

This clone was counted only a few times. The chain recombines TRBV30 with TRBJ1-1; D not resolved. This CDR3 spans 13 amino acids. Deletions cut 0 bases from V and 1 base from J, with 6 bases between. Germline V gene data show CDR1 as GTSNPN and CDR2 as SVGIG (reference sequence). DNA of the CDR3: TGTGCCTGGAGTGTAGTGGAGAACACTGAAGCTTTCTTT. Translation gives CAWSVVENTEAFF.

There are a few counts of this clone. The V and J genes are TRBV5-6 and TRBJ2-2; D unresolved. There are 17 residues in the CDR3. Germline V gene lookup returns CDR1 SGHDT and CDR2 YYEEEE. The ends were cut back, 4 bases at V and 2 bases at J, with 18 bases in the middle. The CDR3 is CASSGDMARLNTGELFF. CDR3 sequence (DNA): TGTGCCAGCAGCGGCGACATGGCCCGTCTAAACACCGGGGAGCTGTTTTTT.

The chain is built from TRBV4-1 and TRBJ1-2; 7 nucleotides line up with TRBD1. With V trimmed by 6 bases and J by 5 bases, 9 bases remained unmatched. Per the germline V gene, CDR1 is MGHRA and CDR2 is YSYEKL. The length of the CDR3 is 14 residues. CDR3 in amino acids: CASRREQGVYGYTF. The DNA for the CDR3 is TGCGCCAGCAGACGGGAGCAGGGGGTTTATGGCTACACCTTC.

The chain joins TRBV29-1 to TRBJ1-2; possibly TRBD1 for D (6 bases). The CDR3 is made up of 13 amino acids. Germline V CDR1 and CDR2: SQVTM, ANQGSEA. V shed 7 bases and J shed 2 bases, with 14 bases lying between them. The CDR3 is CSASTGPNYGYTF. The CDR3 DNA reads as TGCAGCGCTTCGACAGGCCCCAACTATGGCTACACCTTC.

This chain connects TRBV2 to TRBJ1-2; D is unclear. This CDR3 has 13 amino acids. Germline V gene sequence: CDR1 SNHLY, CDR2 FYNNEI. V was trimmed by 6 bases and J by 4 bases, leaving 12 bases between them. The CDR3 DNA sequence: TGTGCCAGCAGAGTACAAGTTCTCTATGGCTACACCTTC. Its protein is CASRVQVLYGYTF.

The chain uses TRBV6-7 and TRBJ1-4; 7 bases agree with TRBD1. TRBV6-7 is an ORF; its function is uncertain. CDR3 size: 18 residues. Germline trimming cut 0 bases from V and 10 bases from J; bases unmatched to any gene: 17. In DNA, the CDR3 is TGTGCCAGCAGTTACTCGGAAAGCCGACAGACAGGGTTCGGAAAACTGTTTTTT. Its protein product is CASSYSESRQTGFGKLFF.

This clone appeared once. The chain joins TRBV10-3 to TRBJ1-1; TRBD1 matches 9 bases. Germline CDR1 ENHRY, CDR2 SYGVKD. With V trimmed by 2 bases and J by 6 bases, 10 bases remained unmatched. CDR3 length: 16 residues. The CDR3 loop is CAISEAPLTGGPEAFF. The CDR3 region has the DNA TGTGCCATCAGTGAGGCCCCCCTAACAGGGGGCCCTGAAGCTTTCTTT.

V usage is TRBV20-1 and J usage is TRBJ2-1, with D unresolved. Deletions cut 1 base from V and 4 bases from J, with 2 bases between. CDR1 and CDR2 from the germline V gene are DFQATT and SNEGSKA (reference sequence). The CDR3 length is 11 residues. Here the CDR3 reads CSARGYNEQFF. The CDR3 nucleotides read TGCAGTGCTAGAGGGTACAATGAGCAGTTCTTC.

The chain couples TRBV28 to TRBJ1-2, with 7 nucleotides matching TRBD1. The CDR3 loop spans 14 amino acids. CDR1 and CDR2 from the germline V gene are MDHEN and SYDVKM. The trim removed 3 bases at V and 5 bases at J, leaving 6 bases unmatched. CDR3 region: CASSFPPGGYGYTF. The DNA for the CDR3 is TGTGCCAGCAGTTTCCCCCCAGGGGGGTATGGCTACACCTTC.

The genes are TRBV4-3 and TRBJ2-1; 16 bases line up with TRBD2. This CDR3 is 17 amino acids long. The V gene end was trimmed by 4 bases and the J gene end by 7 bases; junction bases not matched to a gene: 7. The germline V gene has CDR1 LGHNA and CDR2 YSLEER. As DNA, the CDR3 is TGCGCCAGCAGCCCGGGACTAGCGGGGGGGAAATGGAATGAGCAGTTCTTC. Its translation is CASSPGLAGGKWNEQFF.